This TCR beta chain was documented in a study of CD8+ T cells in alopecia areata. Looking at the study overall: Administration of oral tofacitinib to treated patients was at 5 to 10 mg twice daily.

The treatment here: oral pan-JAK inhibitor, 5-10 mg twice daily. The V end was cut by 0 bases, the J end by 4 bases, with 0 bases between. This CDR3 has 10 amino acids. CDR1 SQVTM and CDR2 ANQGSEA come from the germline V gene. Following RNA extraction, reverse transcription yielded cDNA that acted as the sequencing template. TCRdb keeps only in-frame clones here, not all; method: immunoSEQ multiplex PCR. The sample has 98,000 or so clones, 50% to 75% seen once; the top ten hold 15% to 17%. Study conclusions and caveats: Only one nonresponder was present, which leaves the link between baseline CD8+ expansion and response uncertain.

This clone occurred once. Its specificity is unknown. Other DNA sequences in the sample encode the same CDR3. The sequence came from a human donor with alopecia areata. The sequencing used CD8+ T cells sorted from blood, collected at week 4, from a patient treated with tofacitinib. The J gene is TRBJ1-2, the V gene TRBV29-1; D is unresolved. This CDR3 is CSVEDYGYTF. In nucleotides, the CDR3 is TGCAGCGTTGAAGACTATGGCTACACCTTC.